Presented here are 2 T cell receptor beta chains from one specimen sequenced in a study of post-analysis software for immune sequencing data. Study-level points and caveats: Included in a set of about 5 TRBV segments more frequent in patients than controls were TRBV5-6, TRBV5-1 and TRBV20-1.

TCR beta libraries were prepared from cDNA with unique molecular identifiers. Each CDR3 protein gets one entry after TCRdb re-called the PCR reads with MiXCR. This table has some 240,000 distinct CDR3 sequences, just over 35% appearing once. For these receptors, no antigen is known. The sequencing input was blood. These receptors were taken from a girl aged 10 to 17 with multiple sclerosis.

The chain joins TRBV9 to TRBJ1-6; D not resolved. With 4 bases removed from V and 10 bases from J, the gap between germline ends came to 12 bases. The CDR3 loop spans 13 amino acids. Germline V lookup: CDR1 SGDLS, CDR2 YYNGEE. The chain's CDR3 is CASSQAGDSPLHF. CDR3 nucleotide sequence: TGTGCCAGCAGCCAGGCAGGAGACTCACCCCTCCACTTT.

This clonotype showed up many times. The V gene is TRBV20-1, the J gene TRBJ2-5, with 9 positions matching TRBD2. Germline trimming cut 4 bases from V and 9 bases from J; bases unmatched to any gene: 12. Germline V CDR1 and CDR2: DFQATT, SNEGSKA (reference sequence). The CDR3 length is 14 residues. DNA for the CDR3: TGCAGTGCTACCGGGACTAGCAGGACTAGGGCCCAGTACTTC. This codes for CSATGTSRTRAQYF.